Below, 27 T cell receptor beta chains from the same sample are listed, as sequenced in a study of T cell responses to AZD1222 COVID-19 vaccine. The table came from immunoSEQ multiplex PCR; TCRdb's copy has only in-frame clones and leaves some out. Altogether more than 85,000 clones are present, around 83% being singletons, with the ten largest covering around 5.1%. Sample: peripheral blood, taken on day 0 of AZD1222 vaccination. The receptors shown here come from an adult in good health.

V is TRBV7-2 and J is TRBJ2-7; D gene uncertain. The CDR3 runs 17 residues. Germline V CDR1 and CDR2: SGHTA, FQGNSA. V lost 1 base to trimming and J lost 6 bases, with 22 bases between them. As DNA, the CDR3 is TGTGCCAGCAGCTTAGATCCCCCGGGTCAACAGATCCCCGAGCAGTACTTC. Its translation: CASSLDPPGQQIPEQYF.

The chain joins TRBV13 to TRBJ1-6; D is perhaps TRBD1 (6 bases). V lost 5 bases to trimming and J lost 8 bases, with 13 bases between them. Germline CDR1 is PRHDT and CDR2 is FYEKMQ (reference sequence). The CDR3 contains 14 residues. CDR3 nucleotide sequence: TGTGCCAGCAGCCTCCGGTACAGGGATTCACCCCTCCACTTT. Its protein product is CASSLRYRDSPLHF. The whole variable domain, remainder taken from reference TRBV13 and TRBJ1-6, is AAGVIQSPRHLIKEKRETATLKCYPIPRHDTVYWYQQGPGQDPQFLISFYEKMQSDKGSIPDRFSAQQFSDYHSELNMSSLELGDSALYFCASSLRYRDSPLHFGNGTRLTVT.

The chain links TRBV7-9 to TRBJ2-7; 7 nucleotides line up with TRBD2. The CDR3 is made up of 14 amino acids. With 6 bases clipped from V and 2 bases from J, the junction kept 7 bases outside the gene matches. The germline V gene has CDR1 SEHNR and CDR2 FQNEAQ (reference sequence). CDR3 coding DNA: TGTGCCAGCAGTGAAGCGGGGAGGCCCTACGAGCAGTACTTC. It yields the protein CASSEAGRPYEQYF.

This chain joins TRBV19 and TRBJ1-1; D unclear. Between the trimmed V and J ends, which lost 5 bases and 5 bases, there was a span of 15 bases. The CDR3 extends over 14 amino acids. The germline V gene has CDR1 LNHDA and CDR2 SQIVND (reference sequence). The CDR3: CASSPSGAWTEAFF. Here the CDR3 DNA reads TGTGCCAGTAGTCCCTCCGGCGCGTGGACTGAAGCTTTCTTT.

The table lists this clone with a count of one. The chain couples TRBV11-2 to TRBJ2-1; 9 positions agree with TRBD1. The ends lost 6 bases at V and 7 bases at J; junction bases unmatched: 13. The CDR3 length is 16 residues. Per germline, CDR1 SGHAT and CDR2 FQNNGV. In nucleotides, the CDR3 is TGTGCCAGCAGTAACCAGAGGGACAGGGTTGTGAATGAGCAGTTCTTC. Amino acid sequence: CASSNQRDRVVNEQFF. The entire variable domain, with the rest obtained from reference TRBV11-2 and TRBJ2-1, is as follows: EAGVAQSPRYKIIEKRQSVAFWCNPISGHATLYWYQQILGQGPKLLIQFQNNGVVDDSQLPKDRFSAERLKGVDSTLKIQPAKLEDSAVYLCASSNQRDRVVNEQFFGPGTRLTVL.

The chain combines TRBV28 with TRBJ1-6; D is unclear. CDR1 and CDR2 from the germline V gene are MDHEN and SYDVKM. V was trimmed by 3 bases and J by 7 bases, leaving 7 bases between them. This CDR3 has 13 amino acids. CDR3 sequence (DNA): TGTGCCAGCAGTTTTCACGGGAATTCACCCCTCCACTTT. It translates to CASSFHGNSPLHF.

The J gene is TRBJ1-1, the V gene TRBV19; no firm D call. The germline V gene encodes CDR1 LNHDA and CDR2 SQIVND (reference sequence). CDR3 length: 13 amino acids. V gave up 5 bases and J gave up 6 bases, with 13 bases separating them. The CDR3 sequence: CASSPQVSAEAFF. The CDR3 coding sequence is TGTGCCAGTAGTCCTCAGGTATCAGCTGAAGCTTTCTTT.

This clone was recorded only once. The CDR3 region is CASSQVRTGGDTQYF. The CDR3 bases are TGTGCCAGCAGCCAAGTCCGGACAGGGGGGGACACCCAGTACTTC. V is TRBV3-1 (or the pseudogene TRBV3-2) and J is TRBJ2-5; 10 bases line up with TRBD1. Trimming took 1 base from V and 8 from J; bases not matched to a gene: 7. The CDR3 covers 15 residues. Germline V gene data show CDR1 as LGHDT and CDR2 as YNNKEL (reference sequence).

J is TRBJ2-7 and V is TRBV7-2; TRBD1 matches at 10 bases. J was trimmed by 5 bases and V by 1 base; bases with no gene match: 8. The CDR3 length is 16 residues. The germline CDR1 and CDR2 sequences are SGHTA and FQGNSA. The CDR3 reads CASSLGLGQGSHEQYF. CDR3 nucleotides: TGTGCCAGCAGCTTAGGGTTGGGACAGGGGAGCCACGAGCAGTACTTC.

The chain uses TRBV10-3 and TRBJ1-2; 9 nucleotides align to TRBD1. Germline loops: CDR1 ENHRY, CDR2 SYGVKD. Trimming took 6 bases from V and 3 from J; bases not matched to a gene: 5. CDR3 length: 14 amino acids. The CDR3 nucleotides read TGTGCCATCAGGGACAGGGGCGACGACTATGGCTACACCTTC. It is translated as CAIRDRGDDYGYTF.

Here the CDR3 reads CASSVAGSGTPYEQYF. The CDR3 nucleotides are TGTGCCAGCAGCGTAGCGGGCAGCGGGACGCCCTACGAGCAGTACTTC. The genes are TRBV9 and TRBJ2-7, with TRBD2 identical over 7 bases. The CDR3 is made up of 16 amino acids. V shed 0 bases and J 2 bases; nucleotides not matched to a gene: 8. Germline CDR1 is SGDLS and CDR2 is YYNGEE.

The rearrangement links TRBV12-3 or TRBV12-4 to TRBJ2-1; tentatively, D is TRBD2 (5 bases). The CDR3 contains 13 residues. Trimming pared 7 bases from V and 3 bases from J, leaving 10 bases between. CDR3 loop: CASTRDFYNEQFF. The CDR3 region has the DNA TGTGCCAGCACCCGGGATTTCTACAATGAGCAGTTCTTC.

The V and J genes are TRBV14 and TRBJ2-1; 11 nucleotides agree with TRBD2. Germline V CDR1 and CDR2: SGHDN, FVKESK. V dropped 4 bases and J dropped 0; count of bases not matched to a gene: 8. The CDR3 has 18 residues. The CDR3 DNA is TGTGCCAGCAGCCTAGCGGGAGGGGGTTTTAGCTCCTACAATGAGCAGTTCTTC. Its protein product is CASSLAGGGFSSYNEQFF. The whole variable domain, remainder taken from reference TRBV14 and TRBJ2-1, is EAGVTQFPSHSVIEKGQTVTLRCDPISGHDNLYWYRRVMGKEIKFLLHFVKESKQDESGMPNNRFLAERTGGTYSTLKVQPAELEDSGVYFCASSLAGGGFSSYNEQFFGPGTRLTVL.

The rearrangement links TRBV11-1 to TRBJ1-6; D remains unclear. Germline lookup yields CDR1 SGHAT and CDR2 FQDESV (reference sequence). This CDR3 is built from 15 residues. Trimming removed 5 bases from V and 0 bases from J, with 8 bases in between. This CDR3 reads CASSARSSYNSPLHF. Written as DNA, the CDR3 is TGTGCCAGCAGCGCCAGAAGCTCCTATAATTCACCCCTCCACTTT.

V usage is TRBV9 and J usage is TRBJ2-1; TRBD2 matches 9 bases. V dropped 0 bases and J dropped 7; count of bases not matched to a gene: 5. The CDR3 has 15 amino acids. CDR1 is SGDLS, CDR2 YYNGEE, per germline. Written as DNA, the CDR3 is TGTGCCAGCAGCGTAGTTGGTAGCGGGAGAAATGAGCAGTTCTTC. This translates into CASSVVGSGRNEQFF.

With regard to this clone: The sample holds other DNA sequences that translate to the same CDR3. The rearrangement joins TRBV28 to TRBJ1-2, with D possibly being TRBD1 (6 bases). V was cut by 6 bases and J by 4 bases, with 15 bases left in between. The CDR3 totals 14 residues. Germline values: CDR1 MDHEN, CDR2 SYDVKM. The CDR3 region has the DNA TGTGCCAGCAGGGGGGGCGGGGTATCCTATGGCTACACCTTC. This sequence encodes CASRGGGVSYGYTF.

This chain links TRBV11-2 with TRBJ2-5, with 14 bases matching TRBD2. CDR3 length equals 18 residues. The V and J ends lost 6 bases and 3 bases, in that order; junction bases with no gene match: 12. From germline, CDR1 is SGHAT and CDR2 FQNNGV. The CDR3 DNA follows: TGTGCCAGCAGTCACAGGACTAGCGGGGGGAGGCGGGAAGAGACCCAGTACTTC. This encodes CASSHRTSGGRREETQYF. The full variable domain, completed using reference TRBV11-2 and TRBJ2-5, is EAGVAQSPRYKIIEKRQSVAFWCNPISGHATLYWYQQILGQGPKLLIQFQNNGVVDDSQLPKDRFSAERLKGVDSTLKIQPAKLEDSAVYLCASSHRTSGGRREETQYFGPGTRLLVL.

CDR3 loop: CASSYGEGNGGYTF. For the CDR3, the DNA is TGTGCCAGCAGTTACGGGGAAGGGAACGGTGGCTACACCTTC. The genes are TRBV6-6 and TRBJ1-2; no firm D call. Trimming pared 2 bases from V and 7 bases from J, leaving 14 bases between. CDR1 and CDR2 (germline): MNHNY, SVGAGI (reference sequence). The CDR3 length is 14 residues.

The rearrangement uses TRBV27 and TRBJ1-4, with 7 bases matching TRBD1. Trimming took 8 bases from V and 8 from J; bases not matched to a gene: 8. CDR3 length equals 13 residues. Germline CDR1 and CDR2: MNHEY and SMNVEV (reference sequence). CDR3 protein: CASSGGRLEKLFF. The DNA for the CDR3 is TGTGCCAGCTCAGGGGGGCGTTTGGAAAAACTGTTTTTT.

This chain uses TRBV20-1 with TRBJ1-1, with D unclear. Trimming left V 4 bases short and J 2 bases short, with 5 bases between. The V gene's germline CDR1 is DFQATT and CDR2 SNEGSKA (reference sequence). The CDR3 sequence is 11 residues long. The CDR3 DNA follows: TGCAGTGCTAACACCAACACTGAAGCTTTCTTT. Protein: CSANTNTEAFF.

In this sample, this clone turned up once. The chain couples TRBV2 to TRBJ2-7; D is tentatively TRBD1 or TRBD2 (6 bases each). The germline CDR1 and CDR2 sequences are SNHLY and FYNNEI. The CDR3 runs 15 residues. Trimming shortened V by 4 bases and J by 4 bases, and 17 bases separated the two germline ends. The CDR3 sequence: CASSGSGALRYEQYF. CDR3 DNA: TGTGCCAGCAGTGGGTCGGGGGCTCTGAGGTACGAGCAGTACTTC.

The chain recombines TRBV28 with TRBJ2-7; D possibly matches TRBD1 or TRBD2 (6 bases each). CDR3 length equals 16 residues. Germline V gene lookup returns CDR1 MDHEN and CDR2 SYDVKM. Trimming left V 8 bases short and J 0 bases short, with 20 bases between. CDR3 protein: CASSQGRRVSSYEQYF. CDR3 DNA sequence: TGTGCCAGCTCCCAGGGGAGGCGGGTTAGCTCCTACGAGCAGTACTTC.

CDR3 residues: CSAPLLRDGNGYTF. CDR3 nucleotide sequence: TGCAGCGCGCCCCTTCTCAGGGATGGGAATGGCTACACCTTC. V usage is TRBV29-1 and J usage is TRBJ1-2; TRBD1 is a possible D gene (5 bases). Looked up from germline, CDR1 is SQVTM and CDR2 is ANQGSEA. CDR3 size: 14 residues. V lost 7 bases and J lost 6, with 21 bases in between.

The CDR3 DNA reads TGTGCCAGCAGTGGACAGCCCGGCAATCAGCCCCAGCATTTT. Protein: CASSGQPGNQPQHF. The chain couples TRBV3-1 (or the pseudogene TRBV3-2) to TRBJ1-5, with D maybe TRBD1 (6 bases). Trimming stripped 6 bases from V and 2 bases from J, with 11 bases between. Per germline, CDR1 LGHDT and CDR2 YNNKEL (reference sequence). The length of the CDR3 is 14 residues.

The chain uses TRBV6-2 or TRBV6-3 and TRBJ1-2; no definite D call. This CDR3 region has 14 residues. V lost 3 bases and J 2 bases, leaving 10 bases between the germline ends. Germline V CDR1 and CDR2: MNHEY, SVGEGT. The DNA of the CDR3 is TGTGCCAGCAGTTATTTGGGGAAAAACTATGGCTACACCTTC. Translating it yields CASSYLGKNYGYTF.

The chain recombines TRBV3-1 (or the pseudogene TRBV3-2) with TRBJ2-7; the D gene could be TRBD1 or TRBD2 (5 bases each). CDR3 size: 13 residues. Germline CDR1 reads LGHDT; CDR2 reads YNNKEL (reference sequence). V was trimmed by 2 bases and J by 7 bases, leaving 12 bases between them. The DNA for the CDR3 is TGTGCCAGCAGCCAAAGAGGGGAGTGGGAGCAGTACTTC. It codes for CASSQRGEWEQYF.

The chain has TRBV27 and TRBJ2-4, with 11 bases that match TRBD2. The CDR3 runs 18 residues. Looked up from germline, CDR1 is MNHEY and CDR2 is SMNVEV (reference sequence). J gave up 3 bases and V 5 bases, and 12 bases lay outside the gene matches. The CDR3 nucleotides read TGTGCCAGCAGTCCCTTGATTAGCGGGGGGGTTGTCAAAAACATTCAGTACTTC. Its protein product is CASSPLISGGVVKNIQYF.